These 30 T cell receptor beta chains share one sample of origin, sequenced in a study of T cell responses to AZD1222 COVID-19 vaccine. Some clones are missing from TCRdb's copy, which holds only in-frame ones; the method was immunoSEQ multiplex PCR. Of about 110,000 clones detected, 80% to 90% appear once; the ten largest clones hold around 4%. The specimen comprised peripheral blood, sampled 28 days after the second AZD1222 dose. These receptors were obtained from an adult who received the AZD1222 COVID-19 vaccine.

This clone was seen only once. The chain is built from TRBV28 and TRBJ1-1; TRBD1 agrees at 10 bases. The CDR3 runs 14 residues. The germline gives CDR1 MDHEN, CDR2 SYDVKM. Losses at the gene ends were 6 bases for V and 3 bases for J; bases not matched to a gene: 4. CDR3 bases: TGTGCCAGCAGCAGGACAGGGGGGTACACTGAAGCTTTCTTT. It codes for CASSRTGGYTEAFF.

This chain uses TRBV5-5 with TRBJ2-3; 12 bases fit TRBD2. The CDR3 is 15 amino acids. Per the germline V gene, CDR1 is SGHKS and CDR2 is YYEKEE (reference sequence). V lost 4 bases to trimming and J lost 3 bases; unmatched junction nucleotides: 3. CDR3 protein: CASSLGTSGTDTQYF. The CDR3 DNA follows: TGTGCCAGCAGCCTCGGGACTAGCGGGACAGATACGCAGTATTTT.

CDR3 sequence reads: CASSSTDFYNEQFF. The CDR3 DNA sequence: TGTGCCAGCAGCTCAACAGATTTCTACAATGAGCAGTTCTTC. The V and J genes are TRBV11-3 and TRBJ2-1; D gene unclear. The CDR3 has 14 residues. Trimming removed 4 bases from V and 3 bases from J, with 10 bases in between. In germline, CDR1 is SGHNT, CDR2 YENEEA.

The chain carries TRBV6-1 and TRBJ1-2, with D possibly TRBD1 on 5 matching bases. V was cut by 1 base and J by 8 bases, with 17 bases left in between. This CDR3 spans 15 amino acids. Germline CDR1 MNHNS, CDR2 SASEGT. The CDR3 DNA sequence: TGTGCCAGCAGTGAAGGGGGGACTTCAAATCGAGGCTACACCTTC. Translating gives CASSEGGTSNRGYTF.

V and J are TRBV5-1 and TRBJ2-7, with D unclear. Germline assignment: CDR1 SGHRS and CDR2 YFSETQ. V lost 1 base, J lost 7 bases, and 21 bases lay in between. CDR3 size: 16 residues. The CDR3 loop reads CASSLILDGWFGEQYF. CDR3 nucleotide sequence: TGCGCCAGCAGCTTGATTTTGGACGGCTGGTTTGGAGAGCAGTACTTC.

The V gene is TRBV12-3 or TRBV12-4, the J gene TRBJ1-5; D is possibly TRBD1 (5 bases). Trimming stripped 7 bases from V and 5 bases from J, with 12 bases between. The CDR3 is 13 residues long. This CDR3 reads CASTLGVYQPQHF. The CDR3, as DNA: TGTGCCAGCACCCTGGGGGTCTATCAGCCCCAGCATTTT.

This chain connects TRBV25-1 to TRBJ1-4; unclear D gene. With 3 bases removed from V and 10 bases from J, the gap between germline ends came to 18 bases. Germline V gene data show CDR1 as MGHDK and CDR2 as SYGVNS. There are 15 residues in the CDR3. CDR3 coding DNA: TGTGCCAGCAGTGAGGCAAGCTCCTTGGCTGGAAAACTGTTTTTT. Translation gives CASSEASSLAGKLFF.

In DNA, the CDR3 is TGTGCCAGCAGCTTAGTAATGGGCGTAGCGAACACTGAAGCTTTCTTT. Translated, it gives CASSLVMGVANTEAFF. The chain carries TRBV11-2 and TRBJ1-1, with no clear D. The CDR3 is 16 amino acids. Germline values: CDR1 SGHAT, CDR2 FQNNGV. V was shortened by 1 base and J by 1 base, with 13 bases between the two germline ends.

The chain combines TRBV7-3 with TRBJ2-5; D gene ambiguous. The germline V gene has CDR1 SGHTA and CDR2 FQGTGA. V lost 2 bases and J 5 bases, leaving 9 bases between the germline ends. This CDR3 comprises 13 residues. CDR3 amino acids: CASSLSFSETQYF. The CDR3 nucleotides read TGTGCCAGCAGCTTATCGTTCTCGGAGACCCAGTACTTC.

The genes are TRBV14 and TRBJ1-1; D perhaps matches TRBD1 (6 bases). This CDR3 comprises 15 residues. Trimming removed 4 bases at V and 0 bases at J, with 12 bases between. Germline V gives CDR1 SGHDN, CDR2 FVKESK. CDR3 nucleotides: TGTGCCAGCAGCCTTACGGGACATGTGAACACTGAAGCTTTCTTT. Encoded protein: CASSLTGHVNTEAFF.

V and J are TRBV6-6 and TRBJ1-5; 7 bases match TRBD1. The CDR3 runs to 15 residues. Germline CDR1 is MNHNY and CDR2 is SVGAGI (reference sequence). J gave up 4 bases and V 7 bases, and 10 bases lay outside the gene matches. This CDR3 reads CASTKGAPGNQPQHF. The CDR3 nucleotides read TGTGCCAGCACTAAGGGGGCCCCAGGTAATCAGCCCCAGCATTTT.

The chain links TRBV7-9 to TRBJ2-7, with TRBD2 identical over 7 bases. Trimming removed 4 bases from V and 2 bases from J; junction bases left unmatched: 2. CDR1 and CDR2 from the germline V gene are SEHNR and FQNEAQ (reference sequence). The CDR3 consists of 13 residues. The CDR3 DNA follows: TGTGCCAGCAGCTCGGGACTAACCTACGAGCAGTACTTC. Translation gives CASSSGLTYEQYF.

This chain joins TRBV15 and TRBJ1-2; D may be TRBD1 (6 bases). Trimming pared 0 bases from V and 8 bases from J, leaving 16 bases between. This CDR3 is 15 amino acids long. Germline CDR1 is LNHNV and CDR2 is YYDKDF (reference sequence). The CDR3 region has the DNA TGTGCCACCAGCAGAGAATTCGGGACAAAGGAGGGCTACACCTTC. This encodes CATSREFGTKEGYTF. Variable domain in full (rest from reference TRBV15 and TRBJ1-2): DAMVIQNPRYQVTQFGKPVTLSCSQTLNHNVMYWYQQKSSQAPKLLFHYYDKDFNNEADTPDNFQSRRPNTSFCFLDIRSPGLGDTAMYLCATSREFGTKEGYTFGSGTRLTVV.

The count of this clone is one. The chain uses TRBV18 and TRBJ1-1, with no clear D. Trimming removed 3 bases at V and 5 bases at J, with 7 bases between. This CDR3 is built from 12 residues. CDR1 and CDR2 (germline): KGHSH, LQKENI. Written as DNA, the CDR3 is TGTGCCAGCTCACCTAAAGGAACTGAAGCTTTCTTT. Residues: CASSPKGTEAFF.

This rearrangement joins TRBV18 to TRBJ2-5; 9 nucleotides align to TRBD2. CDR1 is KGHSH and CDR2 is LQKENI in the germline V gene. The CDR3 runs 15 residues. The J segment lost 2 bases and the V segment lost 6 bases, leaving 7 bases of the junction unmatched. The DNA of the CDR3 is TGTGCCAGCTCCCTGACTAGCGGAAAACAAGAGACCCAGTACTTC. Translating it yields CASSLTSGKQETQYF.

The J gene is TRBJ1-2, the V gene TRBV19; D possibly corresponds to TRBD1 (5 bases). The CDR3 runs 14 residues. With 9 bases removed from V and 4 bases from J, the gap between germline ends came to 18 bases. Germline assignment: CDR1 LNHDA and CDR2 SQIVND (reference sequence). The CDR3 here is CASLAGGSFYGYTF. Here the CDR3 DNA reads TGTGCCAGCCTCGCCGGGGGGTCCTTCTATGGCTACACCTTC.

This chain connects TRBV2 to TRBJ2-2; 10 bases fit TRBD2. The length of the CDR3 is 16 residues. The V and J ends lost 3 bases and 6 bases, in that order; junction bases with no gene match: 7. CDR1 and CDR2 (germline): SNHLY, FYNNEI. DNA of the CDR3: TGTGCCAGCAGTGAGGACCTAGCGGGAGTGGCCGGGGAGCTGTTTTTT. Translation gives CASSEDLAGVAGELFF. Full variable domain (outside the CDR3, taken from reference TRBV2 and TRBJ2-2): EPEVTQTPSHQVTQMGQEVILRCVPISNHLYFYWYRQILGQKVEFLVSFYNNEISEKSEIFDDQFSVERPDGSNFTLKIRSTKLEDSAMYFCASSEDLAGVAGELFFGEGSRLTVL.

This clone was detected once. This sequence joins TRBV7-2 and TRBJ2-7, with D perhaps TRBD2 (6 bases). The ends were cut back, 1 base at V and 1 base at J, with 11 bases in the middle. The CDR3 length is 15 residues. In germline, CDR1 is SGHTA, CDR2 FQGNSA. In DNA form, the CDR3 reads TGTGCCAGCAGCTTAGGGACTACGGGGTCCTACGAGCAGTACTTC. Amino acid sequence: CASSLGTTGSYEQYF. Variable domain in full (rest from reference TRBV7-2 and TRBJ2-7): GAGVSQSPSNKVTEKGKDVELRCDPISGHTALYWYRQSLGQGLEFLIYFQGNSAPDKSGLPSDRFSAERTGGSVSTLTIQRTQQEDSAVYLCASSLGTTGSYEQYFGPGTRLTVT.

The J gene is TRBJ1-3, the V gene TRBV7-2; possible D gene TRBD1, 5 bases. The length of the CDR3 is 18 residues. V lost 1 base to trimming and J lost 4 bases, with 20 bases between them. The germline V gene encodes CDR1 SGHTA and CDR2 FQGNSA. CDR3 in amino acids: CASSLGGRLPLRGNTIYF. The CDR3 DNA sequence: TGTGCCAGCAGCTTAGGGGGCAGGTTGCCACTCAGGGGAAACACCATATATTTT.

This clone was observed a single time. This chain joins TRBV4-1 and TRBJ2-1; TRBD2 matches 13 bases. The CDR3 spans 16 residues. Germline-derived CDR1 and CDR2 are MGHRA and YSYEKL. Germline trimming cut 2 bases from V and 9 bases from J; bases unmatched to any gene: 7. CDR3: CASSQRGTSGKIEQFF. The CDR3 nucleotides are TGCGCCAGCAGCCAAAGGGGGACTAGCGGGAAAATTGAGCAGTTCTTC.

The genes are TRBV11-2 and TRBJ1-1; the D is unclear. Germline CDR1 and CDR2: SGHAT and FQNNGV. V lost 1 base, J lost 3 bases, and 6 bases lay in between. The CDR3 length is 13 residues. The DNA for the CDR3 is TGTGCCAGCAGCTTAGTTGGGTACACTGAAGCTTTCTTT. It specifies CASSLVGYTEAFF.

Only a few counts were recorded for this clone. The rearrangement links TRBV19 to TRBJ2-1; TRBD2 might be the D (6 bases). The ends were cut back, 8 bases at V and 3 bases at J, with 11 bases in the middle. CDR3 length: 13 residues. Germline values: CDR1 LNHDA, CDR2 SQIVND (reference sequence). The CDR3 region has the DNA TGTGCCAGTCGGCGGGATAACTACAATGAGCAGTTCTTC. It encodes CASRRDNYNEQFF. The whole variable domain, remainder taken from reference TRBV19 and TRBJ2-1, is DGGITQSPKYLFRKEGQNVTLSCEQNLNHDAMYWYRQDPGQGLRLIYYSQIVNDFQKGDIAEGYSVSREKKESFPLTVTSAQKNPTAFYLCASRRDNYNEQFFGPGTRLTVL.

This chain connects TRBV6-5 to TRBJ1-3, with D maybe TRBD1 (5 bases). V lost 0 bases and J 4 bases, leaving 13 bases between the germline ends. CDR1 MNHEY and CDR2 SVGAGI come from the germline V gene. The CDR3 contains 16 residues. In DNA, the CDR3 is TGTGCCAGCAGTTACTCGGGAGGGACGGGAGGAAACACCATATATTTT. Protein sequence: CASSYSGGTGGNTIYF.

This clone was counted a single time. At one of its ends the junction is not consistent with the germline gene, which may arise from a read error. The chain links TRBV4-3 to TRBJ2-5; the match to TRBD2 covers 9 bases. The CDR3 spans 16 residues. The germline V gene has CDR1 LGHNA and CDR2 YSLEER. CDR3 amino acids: CASSQDVAGGQATQYF. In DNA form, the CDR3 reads TGCGCCAGCAGCCAAGACGTTGCGGGGGGGCAAGCGACCCAGTACTTC.

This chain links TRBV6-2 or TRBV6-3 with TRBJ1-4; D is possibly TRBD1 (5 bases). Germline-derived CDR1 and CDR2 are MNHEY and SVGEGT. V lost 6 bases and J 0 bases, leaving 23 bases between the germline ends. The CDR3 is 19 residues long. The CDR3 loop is CASSLHVAGLLATNEKLFF. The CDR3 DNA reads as TGTGCCAGCAGCCTACATGTGGCAGGGCTTCTTGCAACTAATGAAAAACTGTTTTTT.

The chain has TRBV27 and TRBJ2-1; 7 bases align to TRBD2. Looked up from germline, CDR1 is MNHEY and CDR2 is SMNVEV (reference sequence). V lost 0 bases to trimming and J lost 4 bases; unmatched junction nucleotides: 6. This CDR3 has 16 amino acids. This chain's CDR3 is CASSLSGGGPYNEQFF. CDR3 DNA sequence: TGTGCCAGCAGTTTATCGGGGGGGGGTCCGTACAATGAGCAGTTCTTC.

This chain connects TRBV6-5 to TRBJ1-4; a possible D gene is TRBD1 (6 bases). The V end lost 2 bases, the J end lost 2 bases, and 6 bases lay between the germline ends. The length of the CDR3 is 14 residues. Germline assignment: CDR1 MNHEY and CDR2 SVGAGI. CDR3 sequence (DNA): TGTGCCAGCAGTTACGGACAGACTAATGAAAAACTGTTTTTT. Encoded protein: CASSYGQTNEKLFF.

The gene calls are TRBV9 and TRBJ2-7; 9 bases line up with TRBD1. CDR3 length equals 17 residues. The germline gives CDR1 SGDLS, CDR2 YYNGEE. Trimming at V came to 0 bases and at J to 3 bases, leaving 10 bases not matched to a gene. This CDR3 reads CASSVGGRDRDIYEQYF. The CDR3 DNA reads TGTGCCAGCAGCGTAGGGGGAAGGGACAGGGACATCTACGAGCAGTACTTC.

The CDR3 loop is CASSLRGTGEGEQFF. The CDR3 bases are TGTGCCAGCAGCTTGAGGGGGACAGGGGAGGGTGAGCAGTTCTTC. This chain links TRBV7-9 with TRBJ2-1; 10 bases are a match to TRBD1. Germline loops: CDR1 SEHNR, CDR2 FQNEAQ (reference sequence). V was pared by 3 bases and J by 9 bases, with 8 bases of the junction left unmatched. The CDR3 length is 15 residues.

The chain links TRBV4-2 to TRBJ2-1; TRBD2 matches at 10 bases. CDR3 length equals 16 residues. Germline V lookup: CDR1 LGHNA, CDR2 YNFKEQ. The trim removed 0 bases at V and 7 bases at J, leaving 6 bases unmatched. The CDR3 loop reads CASSQDSAGGPNEQFF. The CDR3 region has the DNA TGTGCCAGCAGCCAAGATTCAGCGGGGGGGCCTAATGAGCAGTTCTTC.